Below, 2 T cell receptor beta chains from the same sample are listed, as sequenced in a study of blood T cell repertoires in COVID-19. Assay: immunoSEQ multiplex PCR; the TCRdb copy retains only in-frame clones and omits some. Of under 500,000 clones listed, roughly nine tenths are singletons. The sequencing input was PBMCs or T cells enriched from blood (not recorded which). These receptors were taken from a young man who had recovered from COVID-19.

The rearrangement links TRBV4-2 to TRBJ2-5; 7 positions match TRBD2. CDR1 and CDR2 (germline): LGHNA, YNFKEQ. This CDR3 is built from 18 residues. The V and J ends lost 4 bases and 2 bases, in that order; junction bases with no gene match: 16. The CDR3 DNA is TGTGCCAGCAGCCGAGAAGTCCAACCGGGACTAAGACAAGAGACCCAGTACTTC. Its translation: CASSREVQPGLRQETQYF.

The chain links TRBV6-5 to TRBJ1-1, with TRBD1 matching over 7 bases. The germline V gene encodes CDR1 MNHEY and CDR2 SVGAGI. This CDR3 has 13 amino acids. J was trimmed by 11 bases and V by 2 bases; bases with no gene match: 8. CDR3 residues: CASSYPGTAVAFF. The CDR3 region has the DNA TGTGCCAGCAGTTACCCTGGGACAGCCGTTGCTTTCTTT.